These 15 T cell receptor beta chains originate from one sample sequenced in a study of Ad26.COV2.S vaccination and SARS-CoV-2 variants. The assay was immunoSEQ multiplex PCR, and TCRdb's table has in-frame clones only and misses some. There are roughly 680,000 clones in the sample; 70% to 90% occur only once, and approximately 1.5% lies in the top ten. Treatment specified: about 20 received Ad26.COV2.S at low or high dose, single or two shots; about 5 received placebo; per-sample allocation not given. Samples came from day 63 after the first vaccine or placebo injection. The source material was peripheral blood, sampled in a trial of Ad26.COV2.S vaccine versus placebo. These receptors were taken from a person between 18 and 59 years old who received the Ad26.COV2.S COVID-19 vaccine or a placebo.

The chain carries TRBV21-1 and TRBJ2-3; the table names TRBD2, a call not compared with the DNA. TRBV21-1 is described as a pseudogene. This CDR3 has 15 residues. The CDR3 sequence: CASSKWGGLTDTQYF. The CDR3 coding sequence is TGTGCCAGCAGCAAATGGGGGGGTCTCACAGATACGCAGTATTTT.

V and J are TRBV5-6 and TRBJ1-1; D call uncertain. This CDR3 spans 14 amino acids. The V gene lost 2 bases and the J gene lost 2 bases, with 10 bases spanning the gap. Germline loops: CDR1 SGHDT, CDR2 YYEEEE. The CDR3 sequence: CASSFLQINTEAFF. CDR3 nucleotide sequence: TGTGCCAGCAGCTTCTTGCAGATAAACACTGAAGCTTTCTTT.

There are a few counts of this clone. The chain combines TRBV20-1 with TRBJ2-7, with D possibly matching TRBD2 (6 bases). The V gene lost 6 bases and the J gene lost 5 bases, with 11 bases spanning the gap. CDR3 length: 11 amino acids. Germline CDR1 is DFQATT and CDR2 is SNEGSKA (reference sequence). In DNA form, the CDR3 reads TGCAGTGCGGGACTCCCCCACGAGCAGTACTTC. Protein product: CSAGLPHEQYF.

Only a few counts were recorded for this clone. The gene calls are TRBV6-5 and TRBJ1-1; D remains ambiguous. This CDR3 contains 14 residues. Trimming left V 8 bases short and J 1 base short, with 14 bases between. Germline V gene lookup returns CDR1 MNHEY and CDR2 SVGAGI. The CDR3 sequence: CASLLGTSNTEAFF. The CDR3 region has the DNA TGTGCCAGCCTCCTCGGCACATCGAACACTGAAGCTTTCTTT.

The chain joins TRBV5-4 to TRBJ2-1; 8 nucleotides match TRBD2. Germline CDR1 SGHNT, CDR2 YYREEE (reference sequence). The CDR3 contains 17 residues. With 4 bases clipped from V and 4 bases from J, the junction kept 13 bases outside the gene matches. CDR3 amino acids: CASSADTGTRNYNEQFF. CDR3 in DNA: TGTGCCAGCAGCGCCGATACCGGGACTAGAAATTACAATGAGCAGTTCTTC.

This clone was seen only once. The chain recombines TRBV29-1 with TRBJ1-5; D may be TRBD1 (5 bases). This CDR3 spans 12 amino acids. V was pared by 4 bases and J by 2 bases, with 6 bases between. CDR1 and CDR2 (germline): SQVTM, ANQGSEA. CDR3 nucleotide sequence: TGCAGCGTTGGGGACGGCAATCAGCCCCAGCATTTT. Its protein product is CSVGDGNQPQHF.

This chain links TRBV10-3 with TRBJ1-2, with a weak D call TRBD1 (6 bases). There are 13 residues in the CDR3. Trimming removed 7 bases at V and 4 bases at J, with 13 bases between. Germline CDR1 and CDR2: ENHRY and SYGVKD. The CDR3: CAINGQNGYGYTF. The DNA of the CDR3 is TGTGCCATCAACGGACAGAACGGCTATGGCTACACCTTC.

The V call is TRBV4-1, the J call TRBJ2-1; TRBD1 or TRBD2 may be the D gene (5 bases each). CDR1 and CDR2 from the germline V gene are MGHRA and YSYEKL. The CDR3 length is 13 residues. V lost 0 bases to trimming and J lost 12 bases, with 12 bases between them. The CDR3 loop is CASSQDWGSGQFF. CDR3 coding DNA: TGCGCCAGCAGCCAAGATTGGGGGTCGGGGCAGTTCTTC.

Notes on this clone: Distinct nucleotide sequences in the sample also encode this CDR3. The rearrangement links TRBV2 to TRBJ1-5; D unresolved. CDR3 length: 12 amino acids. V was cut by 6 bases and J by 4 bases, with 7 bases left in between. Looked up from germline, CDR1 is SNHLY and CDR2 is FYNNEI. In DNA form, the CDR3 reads TGTGCCAGCAGCGGCGGGAATCAGCCCCAGCATTTT. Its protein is CASSGGNQPQHF.

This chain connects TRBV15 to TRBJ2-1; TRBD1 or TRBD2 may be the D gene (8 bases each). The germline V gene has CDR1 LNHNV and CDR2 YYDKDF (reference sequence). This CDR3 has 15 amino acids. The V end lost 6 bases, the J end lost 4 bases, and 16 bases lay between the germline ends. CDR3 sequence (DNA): TGTGCCACCAGAGGACAGGGACTAGGGTACAATGAGCAGTTCTTC. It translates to CATRGQGLGYNEQFF.

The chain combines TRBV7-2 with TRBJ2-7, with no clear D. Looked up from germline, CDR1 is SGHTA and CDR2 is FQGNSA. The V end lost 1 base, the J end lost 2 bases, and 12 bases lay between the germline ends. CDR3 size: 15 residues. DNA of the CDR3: TGTGCCAGCAGCTTAGAATCGGCCAGAGCCTACGAGCAGTACTTC. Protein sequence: CASSLESARAYEQYF. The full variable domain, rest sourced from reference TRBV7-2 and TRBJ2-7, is GAGVSQSPSNKVTEKGKDVELRCDPISGHTALYWYRQSLGQGLEFLIYFQGNSAPDKSGLPSDRFSAERTGGSVSTLTIQRTQQEDSAVYLCASSLESARAYEQYFGPGTRLTVT.

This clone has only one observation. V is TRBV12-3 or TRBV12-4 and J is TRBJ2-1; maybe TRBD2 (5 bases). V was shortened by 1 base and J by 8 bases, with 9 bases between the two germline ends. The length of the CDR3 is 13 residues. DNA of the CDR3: TGTGCCAGCAGTTTAGGTTCGGGGTATGAGCAGTTCTTC. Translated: CASSLGSGYEQFF.

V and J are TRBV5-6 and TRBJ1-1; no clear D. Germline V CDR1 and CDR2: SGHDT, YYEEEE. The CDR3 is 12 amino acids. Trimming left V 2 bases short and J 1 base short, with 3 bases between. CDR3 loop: CASSFENTEAFF. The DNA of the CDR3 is TGTGCCAGCAGCTTTGAGAACACTGAAGCTTTCTTT.

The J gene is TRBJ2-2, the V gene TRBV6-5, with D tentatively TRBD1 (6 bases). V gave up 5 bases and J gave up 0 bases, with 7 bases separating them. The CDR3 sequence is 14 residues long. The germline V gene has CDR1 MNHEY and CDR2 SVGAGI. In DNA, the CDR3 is TGTGCCAGCAGTAACAGGGCGAACACCGGGGAGCTGTTTTTT. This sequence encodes CASSNRANTGELFF.

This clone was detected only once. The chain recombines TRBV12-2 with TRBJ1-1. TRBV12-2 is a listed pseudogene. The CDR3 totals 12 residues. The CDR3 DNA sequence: TGTGCATCGTGGGGGGGCCACACTGAAGCTTTCTTT. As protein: CASWGGHTEAFF.